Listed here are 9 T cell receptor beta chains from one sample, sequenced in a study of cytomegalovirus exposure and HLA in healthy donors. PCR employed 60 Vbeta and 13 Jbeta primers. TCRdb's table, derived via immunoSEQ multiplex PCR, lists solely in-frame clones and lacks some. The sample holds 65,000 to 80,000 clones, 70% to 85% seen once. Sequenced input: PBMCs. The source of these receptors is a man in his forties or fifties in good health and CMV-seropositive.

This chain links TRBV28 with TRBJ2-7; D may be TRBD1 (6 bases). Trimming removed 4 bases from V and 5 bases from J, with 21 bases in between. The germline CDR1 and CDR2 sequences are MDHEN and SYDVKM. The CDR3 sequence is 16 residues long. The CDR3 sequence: CASSSTGYPGVHEQYF. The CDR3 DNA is TGTGCCAGCAGTTCCACTGGTTATCCAGGGGTGCACGAGCAGTACTTC.

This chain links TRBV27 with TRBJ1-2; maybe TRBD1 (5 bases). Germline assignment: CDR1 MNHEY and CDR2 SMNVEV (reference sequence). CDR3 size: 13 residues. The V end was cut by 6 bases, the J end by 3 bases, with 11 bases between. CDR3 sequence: CASSTTGHYGYTF. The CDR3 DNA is TGTGCCAGCAGCACTACAGGTCACTATGGCTACACCTTC.

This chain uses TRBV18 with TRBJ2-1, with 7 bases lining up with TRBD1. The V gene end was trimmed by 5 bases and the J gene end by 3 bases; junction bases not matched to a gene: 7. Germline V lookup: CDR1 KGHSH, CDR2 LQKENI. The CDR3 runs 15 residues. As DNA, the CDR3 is TGTGCCAGCTCAGGATACGGGACAGACTACAATGAGCAGTTCTTC. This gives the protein CASSGYGTDYNEQFF.

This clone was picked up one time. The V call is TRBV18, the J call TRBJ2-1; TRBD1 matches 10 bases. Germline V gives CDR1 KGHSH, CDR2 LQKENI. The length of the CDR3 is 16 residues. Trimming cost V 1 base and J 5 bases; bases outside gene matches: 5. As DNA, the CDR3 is TGTGCCAGCTCACCACGGACAGGGGGGGCAAACAATGAGCAGTTCTTC. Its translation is CASSPRTGGANNEQFF.

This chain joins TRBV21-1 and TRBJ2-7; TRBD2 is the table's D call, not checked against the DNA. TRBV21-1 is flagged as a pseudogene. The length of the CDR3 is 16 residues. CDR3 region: CASSIPEAGGPYEQYF. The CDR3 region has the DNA TGTGCCAGCAGCATACCGGAAGCGGGAGGGCCTTACGAGCAGTACTTC.

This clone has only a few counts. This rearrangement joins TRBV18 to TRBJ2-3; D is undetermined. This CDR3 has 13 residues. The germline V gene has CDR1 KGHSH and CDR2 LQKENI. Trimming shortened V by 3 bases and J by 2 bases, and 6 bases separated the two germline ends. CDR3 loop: CASSPPVTDTQYF. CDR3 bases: TGTGCCAGCTCACCCCCGGTCACAGATACGCAGTATTTT.

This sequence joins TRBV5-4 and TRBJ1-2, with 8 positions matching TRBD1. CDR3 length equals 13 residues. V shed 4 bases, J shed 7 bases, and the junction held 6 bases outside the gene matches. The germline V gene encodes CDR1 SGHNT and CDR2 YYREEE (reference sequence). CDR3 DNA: TGTGCCAGCAGCGCCGCCGACAGGGGTGGCTACACCTTC. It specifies CASSAADRGGYTF.

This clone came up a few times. CDR3 residues: CASRSGTVNTEAFF. The DNA of the CDR3 is TGTGCCAGCAGATCCGGGACAGTAAACACTGAAGCTTTCTTT. The rearrangement links TRBV7-9 to TRBJ1-1; 7 nucleotides align to TRBD1. The germline CDR1 and CDR2 sequences are SEHNR and FQNEAQ (reference sequence). V lost 6 bases and J lost 2; bases outside the gene matches: 6. There are 14 residues in the CDR3.

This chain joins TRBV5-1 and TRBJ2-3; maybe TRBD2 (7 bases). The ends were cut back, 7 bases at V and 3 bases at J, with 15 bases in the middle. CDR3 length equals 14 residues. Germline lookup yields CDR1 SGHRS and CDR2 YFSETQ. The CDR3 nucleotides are TGCGCCAGCGCCTCCGGGGGGCAAACAGATACGCAGTATTTT. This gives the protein CASASGGQTDTQYF. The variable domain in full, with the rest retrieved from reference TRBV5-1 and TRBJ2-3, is KAGVTQTPRYLIKTRGQQVTLSCSPISGHRSVSWYQQTPGQGLQFLFEYFSETQRNKGNFPGRFSGRQFSNSRSEMNVSTLELGDSALYLCASASGGQTDTQYFGPGTRLTVL.